The TCR beta chain described here comes from a study of blood T cell repertoires in COVID-19. Turning to the study itself: Specimens from acute and convalescent COVID-19 originated in the United States, Italy and Spain. The analysed material was cDNA or gDNA that came from T cells, B-cell-depleted T cells, or PBMCs.

Repertoires were generated with immunoSEQ multiplex PCR, while TCRdb's copy carries only in-frame clones and drops some. The repertoire holds about 120,000 clones, roughly 80% seen once, with 16% in the top ten. V trimming: 1 base; J trimming: 2 bases; junction bases outside the gene matches: 3. The CDR3 has 15 residues. CDR1 is SNHLY, CDR2 FYNNEI, per germline. The chain couples TRBV2 to TRBJ2-3; 7 bases match TRBD2. The sequence was collected from a woman aged 55-70 years with acute or convalescent COVID-19. Input material: peripheral blood. CDR3 sequence: CASSEGAGPTDTQYF. The CDR3 bases are TGTGCCAGCAGTGAAGGAGCGGGGCCCACAGATACGCAGTATTTT. Full variable domain (outside the CDR3, taken from reference TRBV2 and TRBJ2-3): EPEVTQTPSHQVTQMGQEVILRCVPISNHLYFYWYRQILGQKVEFLVSFYNNEISEKSEIFDDQFSVERPDGSNFTLKIRSTKLEDSAMYFCASSEGAGPTDTQYFGPGTRLTVL.